This T cell receptor (beta chain) stems from a study of shared clonotypes between healthy human individuals (dated by TCRdb to 2020 to 2021). Notes on the research overall: The cohort included three men and a couple of women between 18 and 49 years of age. Per donor, leukapheresis produced somewhere between about 0.9 and 10 billion PBMCs. Blood TCR repertoires of four to six healthy adults were deeply sequenced to estimate repertoire size and the extent of clonotype sharing between individuals. To increase sequencing depth and limit assay-specific biases, different laboratories used diverse techniques to prepare libraries and sequence TCR repertoires. Overall results and qualifications from the work: Sampling was limited to blood, and TCR repertoires in tissue likely differ from TCR repertoires in blood. Pairwise subsampling indicated that sequencing depth was expected to affect the degree of clonotype sharing among donors. Because the study included only a small number of donors, the genetic and exposure-history diversity represented was limited.

Donors were healthy HIV-negative adults with no recently reported acute infections or vaccinations. All donors were Caucasian adults living in Nashville, Tennessee, USA. For unsorted samples, some 100 million PBMCs were counted, and genomic DNA was extracted using the QIAamp DNA Blood Mini kit. Blood was collected by leukapheresis, and PBMCs were isolated by Ficoll-Histopaque density gradient centrifugation and then cryopreserved in liquid nitrogen vapor phase. As to this clone: Its target antigen remains unknown. No base quality values were provided; no much bigger clone lies one nucleotide off.

TCR CDR3 regions were amplified from genomic DNA by multiplex PCR using the deep immunoSEQ assay. Extracted genomic DNA from each cell subset was distributed evenly across all wells of several immunoSEQ 96-well plates, and each plate was treated as a replicate. For unsorted PBMC, roughly 0.3 ug genomic DNA, equal to roughly 33,000 T cell genomes, was loaded into each replicate PCR. Ten immunoSEQ deep assay plates were used to sequence unsorted PBMC genomic DNA. Purified libraries were quantified with a Qubit 3.0 fluorometer, sized on a Bioanalyzer 2100, and re-quantified with the KAPA Library Quantification kit. Every immunoSEQ 96-well plate was sequenced on a separate single-read 150-cycle Illumina NextSeq 550 flow cell. Turning to the authors' computational methods: The immunoSEQ output contained only junctional sequences without quality scores, so filtering could not match that applied to full-length reads. To assign V/J genes and CDR3, sequences were annotated using PyIR, a Python wrapper for IgBLAST v1.9, with IMGT germline references. Reads with weak V/J assignments (E-value above 1e-6), missing CDR3, stop codons, out-of-frame junctions, or ambiguous translated residues were removed. V3J clonotypes were defined as sequences sharing an identical inferred V gene, J gene, and CDR3 amino acid sequence. The percentage overlap between two repertoires was calculated by dividing the number of shared unique clonotypes by the size of the smaller repertoire. Richness of each repertoire was evaluated using RTK rarefaction, the Chao1 estimator, and Recon v2.1 estimates of unobserved clonotypes. TCRdb holds this immuneACCESS table with in-frame rearrangements only. Some clones are missing; in checked studies, unresolved V genes explain under half, and the rest has no known cause. V, J and clone size are taken as reported in that table, and D and trimming were inferred from the DNA itself. The sample table records hundreds of thousands of clones; about 74% of these occur just once. In total, the top ten clones hold around 11% of the sample.

The germline V gene specifies SGHVS as CDR1 and FNYEAQ as CDR2. The CDR3 runs 13 residues from the cysteine to the phenylalanine. Of all the DNA, just the CDR3 is kept, 39 bases in frame from base 1. V has 0 bases trimmed and J has 5 bases trimmed; junction bases matching no gene number 0. Sequenced sample: PBMCs. The sequence was collected from a woman aged 40-49 years in good health. Some clones in this sample may be carry-over from other donors' samples. The rearrangement combines TRBV7-6 with TRBJ2-5, with TRBD2 identical over 7 junction bases. This receptor has the CDR3 CASSLAREETQYF. The nucleotides are TGTGCCAGCAGCTTAGCGCGGGAGGAGACCCAGTACTTC. Beyond the CDR3, the reference TRBV7-6 and TRBJ2-5 genes provide the residues; the full variable domain reads: GAGVSQSPRYKVTKRGQDVALRCDPISGHVSLYWYRQALGQGPEFLTYFNYEAQQDKSGLPNDRFSAERPEGSISTLTIQRTEQRDSAMYRCASSLAREETQYFGPGTRLLVL.